The clone carrying this TCR beta chain was detected a few times. The CDR3 loop spans 13 amino acids. V lost 10 bases and J 1 base, leaving 13 bases between the germline ends. Germline V gives CDR1 SEHNR, CDR2 FQNEAQ (reference sequence). In preparing bulk TCR libraries, previously described methods and listed TCR primers were used. TCRdb used MiXCR to reprocess the PCR reads, holding one entry per CDR3 protein. Of about 630,000 distinct CDR3 sequences in the sample, roughly 27% were seen once. The sample originates from a study of molecular identifiers for immune sequencing clone quantification. What was sequenced was naive CD8+ T cells from blood, with Jurkat cell RNA spiked in. Specified subset: FACS-sorted CD8+CD4-CCR7+CD45RA+ naive T cells. The clonotype originates from a human donor in good health. Some libraries in this study had Jurkat cell RNA spiked in. The V call is TRBV7-9, the J call TRBJ1-1, with no clear D. In nucleotides, the CDR3 is TGTGCCATCTCCGACACCCCGAACACTGAAGCTTTCTTT. As protein: CAISDTPNTEAFF.